The source of this T cell receptor (beta chain) is a study of blood T cell repertoires in COVID-19. Across the whole study: The samples span acute and convalescent COVID-19 from the United States, Italy and Spain. T cells, B-cell-depleted T cells, or PBMCs supplied cDNA or gDNA.

Authors' data handling: For nucleated cells, counts were estimated from reference gene primer amplification. The assay was immunoSEQ multiplex PCR, and TCRdb's table has in-frame clones only and misses some. V, J and clone size derive from that table, while D and trimming were established from the DNA sequence. The sample carries roughly 250,000 clones, 79% recorded once. The CDR3 runs 14 residues. V was cut by 4 bases and J by 9 bases, with 16 bases left in between. Sequencing was carried out using peripheral blood. The chain carries TRBV23-1 and TRBJ1-5; D may be TRBD1 (6 bases). TRBV23-1 carries the ORF label, with uncertain function. The sequence came from a woman between 35 and 50 years old with active or convalescent COVID-19. CDR3 coding DNA: TGCGCCAGCAGTCCCACAGGGCTGAGTCGGCCCCAGCATTTT. Translation gives CASSPTGLSRPQHF.